This is a list of T cell receptor beta chains from one sample in a study of cytotoxic CD8 clonotypes in ibrutinib-treated CLL. Profiling relied on immunoSEQ multiplex PCR, and the TCRdb table lists in-frame clones only, not all of them. The sample has approximately 100,000 clones; around 73% are singletons. The specimen was PBMCs, collected after 12 months of ibrutinib treatment. These receptors all come from a human donor with chronic lymphocytic leukemia. The conserved cysteine and the conserved F or W are not part of the CDR3 here.

V gene,J gene,CDR3 protein
TRBV30,TRBJ1-5,AWSELTGGTQPQH
TRBV29-1,TRBJ2-3,SVRGLAGGQMGTDTQY
TRBV28,TRBJ1-2,ASSLATGGYT
TRBV6-5,TRBJ2-5,ASRGQGALETQY
TRBV2,TRBJ1-4,ASSDRGEKLF
TRBV5-4,TRBJ2-3,ASSFKQGPSTDTQY
TRBV5-5,TRBJ1-5,ASSLDGTGINQPQH
TRBV15,TRBJ2-7,ATSRAGPAAKQY
TRBV7-7,TRBJ2-1,ASSRPGTGNEQF
TRBV29-1,TRBJ1-1,SVQEGGGTEAF
TRBV6-6,TRBJ1-6,ATLGASEGTRSPLH
TRBV28,TRBJ1-1,ASSSGFTTEAF
TRBV7-8,TRBJ2-7,ASSLGRVAYEQY
TRBV19,TRBJ2-6,ASSREGATGANVLT
TRBV6-1,TRBJ1-2,ASDLREGGDYGYT
TRBV5-1,TRBJ2-2,ASSLGHTGELF
TRBV7-2,TRBJ1-2,ASSTLDRRDGYT
TRBV28,TRBJ2-5,ASSFGWAGSGETQY
TRBV4-2,TRBJ2-5,ASSRGRETQY
TRBV5-1,TRBJ2-3,ASSLGGTGGTDTQY
TRBV7-3,TRBJ2-2,ASSKGGGQGRTGELF
TRBV4-2,TRBJ2-6,ASRKGAELGANVLT
TRBV6-5,TRBJ1-5,ASRGGQGGQPQH
TRBV10-3,TRBJ2-5,AISTGTGGSETQY
TRBV5-4,TRBJ2-3,ASSLDRARTDTQY
TRBV7-3,TRBJ2-7,ASSLFDKDKQY
TRBV7-9,TRBJ2-1,ASSTGQGGEQF
TRBV7-2,TRBJ2-1,ASRVEGTHEQF
TRBV7-2,TRBJ2-2,ASSLKARDTGELF
TRBV2,TRBJ2-3,ASPGTSGGPSTDTQY
TRBV29-1,TRBJ2-2,SVGRGAGELF
TRBV6-6,TRBJ1-2,ASSYQGAGGYT
TRBV5-1,TRBJ2-7,ASSFWGTYEQY
TRBV19,TRBJ1-6,ASSLGPVNSPLH
TRBV18,TRBJ1-2,ASSGLFGYT
TRBV28,TRBJ1-2,ASTVGTGAVGYT
TRBV4-2,TRBJ2-7,ASSQAFRTGDEQY
TRBV6-6,TRBJ2-7,ASNPGLAGGEQY
TRBV13,TRBJ2-5,ASRNPSGASGAQETQY
TRBV7-9,TRBJ2-5,ASSLERTLQETQY
TRBV5-6,TRBJ2-5,ASSDTGRETQY
TRBV28,TRBJ2-6,ASSLSGANVLT